This T cell receptor (beta chain) was recorded in a study of blood T cell repertoires in COVID-19. Study-level background: Acute and convalescent COVID-19 samples came from the United States, Italy and Spain. Sample material is recorded as cDNA or gDNA derived from T cells, B-cell-depleted T cells, or PBMCs.

Germline assignment: CDR1 MNHGY and CDR2 SAAAGT. Trimming took off 5 bases at V and 6 bases at J, with 17 bases between the two ends. The CDR3 consists of 15 residues. In its sample, this clone was seen once. Authors' methods: Scientists estimated how many nucleated cells there were by amplifying reference gene primers. The assay was immunoSEQ multiplex PCR, and TCRdb's table has in-frame clones only and misses some. V, J and clone size reflect that table, while D and trimming were determined from the DNA. The data contain about 250,000 clones, around 89% of them singletons. The rearrangement joins TRBV6-8 to TRBJ2-4; the D gene is possibly TRBD1 (5 bases). This TCR came from a man in his thirties or forties with acute or convalescent COVID-19. The sequenced sample was peripheral blood. CDR3 in DNA: TGTGCCAGCAGTGACCCACCAGGACAAGGAAACATTCAGTACTTC. Protein product: CASSDPPGQGNIQYF.